Included here is one TCR beta chain sequence, with context. Its antigen remains unknown. V lost 1 base and J lost 1, with 10 bases in between. The CDR3 sequence is 14 residues long. Germline V gene data show CDR1 as SQVTM and CDR2 as ANQGSEA. Only newly diagnosed hyperthyroidism patients aged 18 to 65, with under 2 months' duration, were enrolled. Among the exclusions were patients with other autoimmune diseases, uncontrolled infections, pregnancy or lactation. Physicians reached a diagnosis by relying on clinical symptoms, serum thyroxine, TRAb, thyroid ultrasound and orbital computed tomography. These data belong to a study of Graves' ophthalmopathy and Graves' hyperthyroidism. Study conclusions and caveats: The model forecast ophthalmopathy progression, reaching roughly 71% sensitivity and about 75% specificity.

The authors amplified TCR beta CDR3 regions from RNA transcripts. HTBI primers served in a first-round RT-PCR, which a second-round multiplex PCR followed. Using its own MiXCR run on the multiplex PCR reads, TCRdb lists one record per CDR3 protein. The sample lists about 1.1 million distinct CDR3 sequences, less than 45% occurring once. What was sequenced was peripheral blood or thyroid tissue (not recorded which). The receptor was isolated from an adult man with Graves' hyperthyroidism. The gene calls are TRBV29-1 and TRBJ2-5; perhaps TRBD1 as D (6 bases). CDR3 DNA sequence: TGCAGCGTTGAAGGGGGACACATCCAAGAGACCCAGTACTTC. It codes for CSVEGGHIQETQYF.